The T cell receptor beta chain under discussion was sequenced for a study of blood T cell repertoires in COVID-19. As for the study in general: Spain, Italy and the United States supplied samples that represented acute and convalescent COVID-19.

Produced via immunoSEQ multiplex PCR; TCRdb's table is partial and in-frame only. Among around 130,000 clones listed, approximately 80% were seen once. This clone occurred many times. CDR1 is ENHRY and CDR2 is SYGVKD in the germline V gene. This CDR3 comprises 13 residues. Trimming cost V 4 bases and J 6 bases, with 12 bases left between them. This sequence joins TRBV10-3 and TRBJ1-2; D is unresolved. This TCR derives from a man aged 40-55 years with active or convalescent COVID-19. Sample: peripheral blood. This CDR3 reads CAISAPRRDGYTF. The DNA for the CDR3 is TGTGCCATCAGTGCACCCCGCCGGGATGGCTACACCTTC.